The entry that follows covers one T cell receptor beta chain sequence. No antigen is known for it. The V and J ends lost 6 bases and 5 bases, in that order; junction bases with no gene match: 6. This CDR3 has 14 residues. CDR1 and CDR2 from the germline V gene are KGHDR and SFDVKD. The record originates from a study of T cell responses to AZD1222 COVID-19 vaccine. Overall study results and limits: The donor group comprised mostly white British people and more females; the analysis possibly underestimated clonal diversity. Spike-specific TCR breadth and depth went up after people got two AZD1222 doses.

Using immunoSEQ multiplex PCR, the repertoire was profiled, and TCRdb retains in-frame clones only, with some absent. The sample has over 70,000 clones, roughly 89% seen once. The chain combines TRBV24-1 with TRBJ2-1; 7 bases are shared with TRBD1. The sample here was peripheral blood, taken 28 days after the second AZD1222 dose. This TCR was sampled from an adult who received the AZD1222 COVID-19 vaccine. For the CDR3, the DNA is TGTGCCACCAGTCACCCGGGACAGCACAATGAGCAGTTCTTC. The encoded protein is CATSHPGQHNEQFF.